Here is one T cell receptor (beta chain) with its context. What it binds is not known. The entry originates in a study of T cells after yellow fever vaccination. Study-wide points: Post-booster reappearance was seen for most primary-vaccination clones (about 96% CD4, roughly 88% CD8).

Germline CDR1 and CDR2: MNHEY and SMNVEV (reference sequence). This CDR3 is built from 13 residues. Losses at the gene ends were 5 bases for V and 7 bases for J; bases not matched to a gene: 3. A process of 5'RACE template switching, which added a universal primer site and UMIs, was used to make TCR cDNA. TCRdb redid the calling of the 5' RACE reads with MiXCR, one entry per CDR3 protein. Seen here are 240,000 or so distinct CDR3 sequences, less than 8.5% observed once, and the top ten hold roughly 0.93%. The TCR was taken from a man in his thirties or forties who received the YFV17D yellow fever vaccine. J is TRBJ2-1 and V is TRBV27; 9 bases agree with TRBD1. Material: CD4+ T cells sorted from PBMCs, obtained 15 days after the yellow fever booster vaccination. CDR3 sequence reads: CASSKGQGNEQFF. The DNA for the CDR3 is TGTGCCAGCAGTAAGGGACAGGGTAATGAGCAGTTCTTC.